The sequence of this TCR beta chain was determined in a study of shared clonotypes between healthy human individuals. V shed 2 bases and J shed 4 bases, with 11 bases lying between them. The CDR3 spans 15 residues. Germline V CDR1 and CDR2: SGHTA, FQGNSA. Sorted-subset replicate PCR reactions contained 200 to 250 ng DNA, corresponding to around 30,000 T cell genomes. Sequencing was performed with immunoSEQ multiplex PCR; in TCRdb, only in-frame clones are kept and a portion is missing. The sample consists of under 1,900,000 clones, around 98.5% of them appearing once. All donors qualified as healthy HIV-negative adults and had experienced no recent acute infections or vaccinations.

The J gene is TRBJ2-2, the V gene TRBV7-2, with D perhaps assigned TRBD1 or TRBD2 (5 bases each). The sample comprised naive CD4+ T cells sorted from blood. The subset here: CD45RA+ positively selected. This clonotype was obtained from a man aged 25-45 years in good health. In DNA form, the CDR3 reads TGTGCCAGCAGCTTACGCAGGGCGGGCACCGGGGAGCTGTTTTTT. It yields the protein CASSLRRAGTGELFF. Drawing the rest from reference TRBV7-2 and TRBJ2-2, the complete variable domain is GAGVSQSPSNKVTEKGKDVELRCDPISGHTALYWYRQSLGQGLEFLIYFQGNSAPDKSGLPSDRFSAERTGGSVSTLTIQRTQQEDSAVYLCASSLRRAGTGELFFGEGSRLTVL.